The 21 T cell receptor beta chains below all came from one sample that was sequenced in a study of T-cell memory formation after mild COVID-19. TCRdb fed the 5' RACE reads into MiXCR, producing one record per CDR3 protein. The table has about 610,000 distinct CDR3 sequences, 15% to 20% seen once. The sample comprised PBMCs or a T cell subset sorted from them (not recorded which). These receptors originate from an adult woman who had mild COVID-19 (a few samples of this study predate the infection). Cell type and time point are not known.

The chain recombines TRBV5-1 with TRBJ2-1; TRBD2 aligns across 13 bases. The germline V gene has CDR1 SGHRS and CDR2 YFSETQ. V lost 6 bases to trimming and J lost 8 bases; unmatched junction nucleotides: 11. CDR3 size: 16 residues. The CDR3 spells CASKGTSGARGDEQFF. The CDR3 DNA reads as TGCGCCAGCAAGGGGACTAGCGGGGCCCGTGGGGATGAGCAGTTCTTC.

There are a few counts of this clonotype. The chain employs TRBV28 and TRBJ2-7; D remains ambiguous. Germline assignment: CDR1 MDHEN and CDR2 SYDVKM. V lost 1 base and J lost 4, with 8 bases in between. The CDR3 consists of 13 residues. The CDR3, as DNA: TGTGCCAGCAGTTTATCCCCTAGGTACGAGCAGTACTTC. Protein: CASSLSPRYEQYF.

The chain combines TRBV2 with TRBJ1-5; 7 nucleotides agree with TRBD1. V was pared by 6 bases and J by 2 bases, with 10 bases of the junction left unmatched. This CDR3 is built from 16 residues. Germline V lookup: CDR1 SNHLY, CDR2 FYNNEI. CDR3 loop: CASSKQGYKGNQPQHF. CDR3 bases: TGTGCCAGCAGCAAACAGGGGTACAAGGGCAATCAGCCCCAGCATTTT.

The V call is TRBV7-9, the J call TRBJ1-5, with TRBD1 matching over 7 bases. The J segment lost 7 bases and the V segment lost 4 bases, leaving 7 bases of the junction unmatched. Germline CDR1 and CDR2: SEHNR and FQNEAQ (reference sequence). This CDR3 is 14 amino acids long. DNA for the CDR3: TGTGCCAGCAGCTCCACAGGGGAAGGGCAGCCCCAGCATTTT. It is translated as CASSSTGEGQPQHF. The full variable domain, in which reference TRBV7-9 and TRBJ1-5 provide the parts outside the CDR3, is DTGVSQNPRHKITKRGQNVTFRCDPISEHNRLYWYRQTLGQGPEFLTYFQNEAQLEKSRLLSDRFSAERPKGSFSTLEIQRTEQGDSAMYLCASSSTGEGQPQHFGDGTRLSIL.

This clonotype has only a few counts. The V call is TRBV5-6, the J call TRBJ1-1; D is uncertain. The CDR3 length is 14 residues. Germline assignment: CDR1 SGHDT and CDR2 YYEEEE. V lost 4 bases and J lost 0, with 10 bases in between. This CDR3 is CASSPNQLNTEAFF. In nucleotides, the CDR3 is TGTGCCAGCAGCCCGAACCAGTTGAACACTGAAGCTTTCTTT.

This clonotype has only a few counts. This sequence joins TRBV30 and TRBJ2-2, with D uncertain. CDR3 length equals 13 residues. V was shortened by 2 bases and J by 3 bases, with 7 bases between the two germline ends. Germline V lookup: CDR1 GTSNPN, CDR2 SVGIG (reference sequence). The CDR3 DNA follows: TGTGCCTGGAGTCGACCGGACACCGGGGAGCTGTTTTTT. Residues: CAWSRPDTGELFF.

The V gene is TRBV5-5, the J gene TRBJ2-3; the D gene could be TRBD1 or TRBD2 (5 bases each). CDR1 is SGHKS and CDR2 is YYEKEE in the germline V gene (reference sequence). The CDR3 consists of 16 residues. The V and J ends lost 4 bases and 6 bases respectively, with 21 bases between them. The CDR3 DNA reads TGTGCCAGCAGCGGCCGGGACCCACTTCAAGGCGATACGCAGTATTTT. It translates to CASSGRDPLQGDTQYF. Using reference TRBV5-5 and TRBJ2-3 for the parts outside the CDR3, the full variable domain is DAGVTQSPTHLIKTRGQQVTLRCSPISGHKSVSWYQQVLGQGPQFIFQYYEKEERGRGNFPDRFSARQFPNYSSELNVNALLLGDSALYLCASSGRDPLQGDTQYFGPGTRLTVL.

This sequence joins TRBV30 and TRBJ1-1; D perhaps matches TRBD1 (5 bases). The CDR3 length is 13 residues. Germline V lookup: CDR1 GTSNPN, CDR2 SVGIG (reference sequence). Between the trimmed V and J ends, which lost 0 bases and 7 bases, there was a span of 12 bases. The CDR3 is CAWSVLGQGEAFF. The CDR3 DNA reads TGTGCCTGGAGTGTTTTGGGGCAGGGTGAAGCTTTCTTT.

The chain has TRBV30 and TRBJ2-7, with D possibly being TRBD1 (5 bases). The V end was cut by 2 bases, the J end by 5 bases, with 13 bases between. CDR1 and CDR2 from the germline V gene are GTSNPN and SVGIG (reference sequence). The CDR3 extends over 13 amino acids. The CDR3 nucleotides read TGTGCCTGGAGTCCAGGGATTCTGAACGAGCAGTACTTC. Translating gives CAWSPGILNEQYF. The full variable domain, completed using reference TRBV30 and TRBJ2-7, is SQTIHQWPATLVQPVGSPLSLECTVEGTSNPNLYWYRQAAGRGLQLLFYSVGIGQISSEVPQNLSASRPQDRQFILSSKKLLLSDSGFYLCAWSPGILNEQYFGPGTRLTVT.

The chain uses TRBV9 and TRBJ2-1; 7 bases align to TRBD1. J lost 9 bases, V lost 6 bases, and 12 bases had no gene match. Germline CDR1 and CDR2: SGDLS and YYNGEE. The CDR3 is made up of 14 amino acids. CDR3 nucleotides: TGTGCCAGCAAACCAGAATGGGACAGTCTTGAGCAGTTCTTC. Protein: CASKPEWDSLEQFF.

This clonotype was counted a few times. This sequence joins TRBV12-3 or TRBV12-4 and TRBJ2-7; D is perhaps TRBD1 (6 bases). The CDR3 has 14 amino acids. The V and J ends lost 3 bases and 4 bases respectively, with 13 bases between them. The CDR3 DNA reads as TGTGCCAGCAGTTTGGGTGGGACACTTTACGAGCAGTACTTC. This gives the protein CASSLGGTLYEQYF.

This clonotype was counted a few times. The gene calls are TRBV7-2 and TRBJ2-1, with 7 bases lining up with TRBD2. The CDR3 covers 18 residues. V was pared by 0 bases and J by 1 base, with 9 bases of the junction left unmatched. CDR1 and CDR2 (germline): SGHTA, FQGNSA. CDR3 sequence reads: CASSLASSGGGSYNEQFF. DNA for the CDR3: TGTGCCAGCAGCTTAGCATCTTCGGGAGGCGGATCCTACAATGAGCAGTTCTTC.

This sequence joins TRBV5-1 and TRBJ1-1; a possible D gene is TRBD1 (5 bases). This CDR3 region has 16 residues. V lost 5 bases and J 4 bases, leaving 21 bases between the germline ends. CDR1 SGHRS and CDR2 YFSETQ come from the germline V gene. CDR3 bases: TGCGCCAGCAGACGGGACGTGGCCCTGGGGACCACTGAAGCTTTCTTT. Protein: CASRRDVALGTTEAFF.

The chain is built from TRBV5-1 and TRBJ1-1; 11 bases are a match to TRBD1. The trim removed 2 bases at V and 1 base at J, leaving 4 bases unmatched. The germline CDR1 and CDR2 sequences are SGHRS and YFSETQ. The CDR3 length is 16 residues. The CDR3 sequence is CASSFGTGGWNTEAFF. CDR3 coding DNA: TGCGCCAGCAGCTTCGGGACAGGGGGATGGAACACTGAAGCTTTCTTT. Full variable domain (outside the CDR3, taken from reference TRBV5-1 and TRBJ1-1): KAGVTQTPRYLIKTRGQQVTLSCSPISGHRSVSWYQQTPGQGLQFLFEYFSETQRNKGNFPGRFSGRQFSNSRSEMNVSTLELGDSALYLCASSFGTGGWNTEAFFGQGTRLTVV.

The V call is TRBV5-4, the J call TRBJ2-7; 8 positions match TRBD2. The V and J ends lost 0 bases and 5 bases, in that order; junction bases with no gene match: 7. Germline assignment: CDR1 SGHNT and CDR2 YYREEE (reference sequence). This CDR3 spans 15 amino acids. CDR3 region: CASSLAGGAKHEQYF. The DNA of the CDR3 is TGTGCCAGCAGCTTGGCCGGGGGGGCGAAGCACGAGCAGTACTTC.

V is TRBV5-8 and J is TRBJ2-3; 14 nucleotides agree with TRBD2. CDR3 size: 19 residues. The V segment lost 4 bases and the J segment 5 bases; nucleotides outside the gene matches: 15. The V gene's germline CDR1 is SGHTS and CDR2 YDEGEE. The CDR3 protein is CASSTARLAGGPVVDTQYF. CDR3 nucleotides: TGTGCCAGCAGCACCGCCAGACTAGCGGGGGGGCCCGTGGTAGATACGCAGTATTTT.

This clonotype was seen repeatedly, ten times or more. The V and J genes are TRBV20-1 and TRBJ2-7, with TRBD1 as a possible D gene (7 bases). CDR1 DFQATT and CDR2 SNEGSKA come from the germline V gene (reference sequence). This CDR3 is built from 14 residues. Trimming shortened V by 5 bases and J by 8 bases, and 22 bases separated the two germline ends. CDR3 in amino acids: CSAEGAREARKQYF. CDR3 DNA: TGCAGTGCTGAGGGGGCCAGGGAGGCAAGGAAGCAGTACTTC.

The chain recombines TRBV6-2 or TRBV6-3 with TRBJ2-1; D not resolved. This CDR3 spans 13 amino acids. Trimming removed 6 bases from V and 6 bases from J, with 12 bases in between. CDR1 is MNHEY, CDR2 SVGEGT, per germline. The CDR3 is CASRDVVSNEQFF. The CDR3 DNA sequence: TGTGCCAGCAGGGACGTCGTAAGCAATGAGCAGTTCTTC.

This clonotype showed up just a few times. This chain links TRBV6-6 with TRBJ1-1; 8 nucleotides match TRBD1. CDR3 size: 13 residues. The germline CDR1 and CDR2 sequences are MNHNY and SVGAGI (reference sequence). The junction had 6 bases not matched to a gene; V was cut back by 8 bases and J by 4 bases. The CDR3 DNA reads as TGTGCCAGCTACGACAGGGGAAGCACTGAAGCTTTCTTT. It is translated as CASYDRGSTEAFF.

This clonotype was observed a few times. This rearrangement joins TRBV12-3 or TRBV12-4 to TRBJ2-7, with 11 positions matching TRBD2. V trimming: 6 bases; J trimming: 5 bases; junction bases outside the gene matches: 6. There are 14 residues in the CDR3. The CDR3 protein is CASRSSGGGDEQYF. The CDR3 nucleotides read TGTGCCAGCAGGAGTAGCGGGGGGGGAGACGAGCAGTACTTC.

The V and J genes are TRBV29-1 and TRBJ1-2; D unresolved. The CDR3 runs 10 residues. Germline V gene sequence: CDR1 SQVTM, CDR2 ANQGSEA. Trimming took off 4 bases at V and 7 bases at J, with 7 bases between the two ends. The CDR3 loop is CSVGSIGYTF. The DNA of the CDR3 is TGCAGCGTTGGGTCGATTGGCTACACCTTC.